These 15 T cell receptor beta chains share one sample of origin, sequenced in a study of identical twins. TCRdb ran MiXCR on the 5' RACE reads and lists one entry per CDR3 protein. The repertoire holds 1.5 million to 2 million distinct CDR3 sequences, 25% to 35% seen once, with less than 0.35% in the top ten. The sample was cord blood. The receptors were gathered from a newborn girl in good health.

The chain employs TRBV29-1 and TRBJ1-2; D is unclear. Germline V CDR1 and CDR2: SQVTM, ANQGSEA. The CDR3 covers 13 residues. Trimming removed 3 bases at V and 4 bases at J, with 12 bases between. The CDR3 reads CSVELSSGYGYTF. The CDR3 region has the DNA TGCAGCGTTGAGTTAAGTAGTGGCTATGGCTACACCTTC.

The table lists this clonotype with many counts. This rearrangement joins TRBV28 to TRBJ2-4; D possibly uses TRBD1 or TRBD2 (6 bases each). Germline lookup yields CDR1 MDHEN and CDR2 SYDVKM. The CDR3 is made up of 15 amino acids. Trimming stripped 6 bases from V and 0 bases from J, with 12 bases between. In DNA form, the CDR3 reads TGTGCCAGCAGGCCTCGGGGGCTAGCCAAAAACATTCAGTACTTC. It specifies CASRPRGLAKNIQYF.

CDR3 protein: CASSFFGGGGDTQYF. The CDR3 nucleotides read TGTGCCAGCAGCTTCTTCGGCGGGGGAGGAGATACGCAGTATTTT. The genes are TRBV5-4 and TRBJ2-3; TRBD2 matches at 7 bases. This CDR3 is 15 amino acids long. V was pared by 2 bases and J by 5 bases, with 8 bases of the junction left unmatched. Germline CDR1 reads SGHNT; CDR2 reads YYREEE (reference sequence).

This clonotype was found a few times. The DNA of the CDR3 is TGCAGTGCCTCATATCGCTACACCTTC. Protein product: CSASYRYTF. V usage is TRBV20-1 and J usage is TRBJ1-2, with no clear D. The germline V and J ends were trimmed by 6 bases and 9 bases, with 8 bases remaining between them. Germline V CDR1 and CDR2: DFQATT, SNEGSKA (reference sequence). CDR3 length: 9 amino acids.

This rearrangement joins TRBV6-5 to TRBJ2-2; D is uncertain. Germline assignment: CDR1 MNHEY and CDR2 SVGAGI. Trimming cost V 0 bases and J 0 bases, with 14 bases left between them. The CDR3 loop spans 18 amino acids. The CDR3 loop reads CASSYSPKVGSNTGELFF. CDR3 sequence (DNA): TGTGCCAGCAGTTACTCCCCCAAGGTGGGGTCGAACACCGGGGAGCTGTTTTTT.

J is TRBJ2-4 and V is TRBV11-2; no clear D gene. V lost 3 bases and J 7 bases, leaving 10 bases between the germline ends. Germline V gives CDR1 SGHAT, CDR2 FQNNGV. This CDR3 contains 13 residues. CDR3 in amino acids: CASSFQGVNIQYF. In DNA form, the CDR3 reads TGTGCCAGCAGCTTTCAAGGTGTGAACATTCAGTACTTC.

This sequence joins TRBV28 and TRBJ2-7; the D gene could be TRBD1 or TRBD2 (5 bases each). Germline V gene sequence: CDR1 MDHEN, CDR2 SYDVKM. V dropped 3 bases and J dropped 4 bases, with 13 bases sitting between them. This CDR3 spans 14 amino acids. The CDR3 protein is CASSLSRELYEQYF. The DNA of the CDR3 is TGTGCCAGCAGTTTGAGCAGGGAGTTGTACGAGCAGTACTTC. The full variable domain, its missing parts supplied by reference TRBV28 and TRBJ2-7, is DVKVTQSSRYLVKRTGEKVFLECVQDMDHENMFWYRQDPGLGLRLIYFSYDVKMKEKGDIPEGYSVSREKKERFSLILESASTNQTSMYLCASSLSRELYEQYFGPGTRLTVT.

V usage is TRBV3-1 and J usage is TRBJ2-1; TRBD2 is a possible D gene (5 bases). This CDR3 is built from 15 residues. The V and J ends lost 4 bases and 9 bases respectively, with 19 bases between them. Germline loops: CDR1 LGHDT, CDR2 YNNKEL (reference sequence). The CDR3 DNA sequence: TGTGCCAGCAGCCCGGGATTTAGGGCGACTTCTGAGCAGTTCTTC. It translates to CASSPGFRATSEQFF.

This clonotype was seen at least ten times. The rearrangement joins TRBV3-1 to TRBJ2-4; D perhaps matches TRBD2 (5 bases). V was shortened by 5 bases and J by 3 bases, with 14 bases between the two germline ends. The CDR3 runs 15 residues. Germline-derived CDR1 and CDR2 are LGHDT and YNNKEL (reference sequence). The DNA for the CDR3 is TGTGCCAGCAGCTTACTAGGCGAGATCAAAAACATTCAGTACTTC. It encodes CASSLLGEIKNIQYF.

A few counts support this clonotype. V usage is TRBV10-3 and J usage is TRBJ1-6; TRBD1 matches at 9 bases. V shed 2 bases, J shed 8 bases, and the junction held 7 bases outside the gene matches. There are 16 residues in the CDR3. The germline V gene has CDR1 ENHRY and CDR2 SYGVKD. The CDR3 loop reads CAISEAPGQGDSPLHF. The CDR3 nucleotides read TGTGCCATCAGTGAGGCTCCGGGACAGGGCGATTCACCCCTCCACTTT.

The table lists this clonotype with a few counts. CDR3 DNA sequence: TGTGCCAGCAGCCTTAGGGTTGAGGGTAACTATGGCTACACCTTC. Its protein product is CASSLRVEGNYGYTF. The genes are TRBV27 and TRBJ1-2; no firm D call. Germline V CDR1 and CDR2: MNHEY, SMNVEV (reference sequence). The CDR3 runs 15 residues. V shed 6 bases and J shed 1 base, with 15 bases lying between them.

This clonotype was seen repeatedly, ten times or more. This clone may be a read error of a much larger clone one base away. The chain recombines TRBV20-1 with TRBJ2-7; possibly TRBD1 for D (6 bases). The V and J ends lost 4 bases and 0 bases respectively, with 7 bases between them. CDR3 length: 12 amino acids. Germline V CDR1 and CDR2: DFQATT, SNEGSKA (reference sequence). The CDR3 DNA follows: TGCAGTGCTAAGGACAGCTCCTACGAGCAGTACTTC. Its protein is CSAKDSSYEQYF.

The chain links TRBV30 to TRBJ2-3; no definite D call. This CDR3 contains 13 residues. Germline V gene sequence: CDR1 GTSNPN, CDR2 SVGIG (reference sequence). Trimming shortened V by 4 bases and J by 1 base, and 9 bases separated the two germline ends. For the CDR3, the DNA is TGTGCCTGGAAAACACAAGGCACAGATACGCAGTATTTT. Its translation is CAWKTQGTDTQYF.

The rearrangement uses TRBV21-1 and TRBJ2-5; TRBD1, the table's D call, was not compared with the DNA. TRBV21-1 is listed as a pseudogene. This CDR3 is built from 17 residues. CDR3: CASSNKSGAGTQETQYF. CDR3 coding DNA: TGTGCCAGCAGCAACAAAAGTGGGGCAGGTACCCAAGAGACCCAGTACTTC.

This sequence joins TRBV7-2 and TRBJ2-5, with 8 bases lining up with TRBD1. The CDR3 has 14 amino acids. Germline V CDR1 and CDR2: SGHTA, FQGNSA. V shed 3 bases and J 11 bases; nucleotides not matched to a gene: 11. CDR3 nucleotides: TGTGCCAGCAGCTTTCCAGGGGGCTACAATGAGCAGTACTTC. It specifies CASSFPGGYNEQYF.